The 18 T cell receptor beta chains given below trace back to one sample, sequenced in a study of blood T cell repertoires in COVID-19. Assay used: immunoSEQ multiplex PCR; TCRdb lists only in-frame clones, some missing. The sample has approximately 200,000 clones, roughly 82% seen once. Specimen: PBMCs or T cells enriched from blood (not recorded which). Source of these receptors: a man between 35 and 55 years old who had recovered from COVID-19.

The V and J genes are TRBV4-1 and TRBJ1-5, with D unclear. The CDR3 totals 16 residues. V was pared by 0 bases and J by 4 bases, with 13 bases between. CDR1 and CDR2 (germline): MGHRA, YSYEKL. Written as DNA, the CDR3 is TGCGCCAGCAGCCAAGATCAGCAGGCTTCGAATCAGCCCCAGCATTTT. It is translated as CASSQDQQASNQPQHF.

This clone was detected once. V and J are TRBV2 and TRBJ1-5; 9 positions match TRBD1. This CDR3 has 15 amino acids. V was pared by 6 bases and J by 6 bases, with 9 bases of the junction left unmatched. The V gene's germline CDR1 is SNHLY and CDR2 FYNNEI. DNA of the CDR3: TGTGCCAGCAGGAAACAGGGGGCTGAGGGTCAGCCCCAGCATTTT. As protein: CASRKQGAEGQPQHF. The variable domain in full, with the rest retrieved from reference TRBV2 and TRBJ1-5, is EPEVTQTPSHQVTQMGQEVILRCVPISNHLYFYWYRQILGQKVEFLVSFYNNEISEKSEIFDDQFSVERPDGSNFTLKIRSTKLEDSAMYFCASRKQGAEGQPQHFGDGTRLSIL.

The V and J genes are TRBV5-6 and TRBJ1-2; the match to TRBD1 covers 7 bases. This CDR3 is built from 13 residues. Germline V CDR1 and CDR2: SGHDT, YYEEEE. Trimming removed 6 bases from V and 8 bases from J; junction bases left unmatched: 10. CDR3 in amino acids: CASTQGGVGGYTF. The CDR3 DNA reads TGTGCCAGCACCCAGGGGGGAGTTGGCGGCTACACCTTC.

This clone was seen just once. This chain links TRBV9 with TRBJ2-4, with no clear D. CDR1 SGDLS and CDR2 YYNGEE come from the germline V gene. The CDR3 covers 13 residues. The germline V and J ends were trimmed by 1 base and 5 bases, with 7 bases remaining between them. CDR3 loop: CASSVYAENIQYF. The CDR3 nucleotides read TGTGCCAGCAGCGTATACGCGGAAAACATTCAGTACTTC.

V is TRBV19 and J is TRBJ2-2, with D tentatively TRBD1 (5 bases). V was trimmed by 5 bases and J by 1 base, leaving 8 bases between them. This CDR3 has 14 amino acids. Germline V CDR1 and CDR2: LNHDA, SQIVND (reference sequence). CDR3 sequence: CASSGQGNTGELFF. As DNA, the CDR3 is TGTGCCAGTAGTGGGCAGGGGAACACCGGGGAGCTGTTTTTT.

The chain carries TRBV28 and TRBJ1-2; D call uncertain. Germline CDR1 and CDR2: MDHEN and SYDVKM. This CDR3 is built from 13 residues. Trimming left V 5 bases short and J 4 bases short, with 11 bases between. In nucleotides, the CDR3 is TGTGCCAGCAGTGCGGGAATCTTCTATGGCTACACCTTC. This translates into CASSAGIFYGYTF.

A note on this clone: A junction end diverges from the germline sequence, so it may reflect a read error. This rearrangement joins TRBV6-1 to TRBJ2-1; 9 bases fit TRBD2. This CDR3 contains 15 residues. CDR1 and CDR2 (germline): MNHNS, SASEGT. The CDR3 sequence: CASTEAGGHYNEQFF. The CDR3 coding sequence is TGTGCCAGCACTGAAGCGGGAGGACATTACAATGAGCAGTTCTTC.

This clone is a singleton in its sample. This chain links TRBV7-8 with TRBJ2-7; TRBD2 matches at 15 bases. Losses at the gene ends were 5 bases for V and 2 bases for J; bases not matched to a gene: 4. CDR1 and CDR2 (germline): SGHVS, FQNEAQ. The CDR3 extends over 16 amino acids. CDR3 bases: TGTGCCAGCAGCCCGCGGACTAGCGGGAGGGCCTACGAGCAGTACGTC. Translation gives CASSPRTSGRAYEQYV.

The chain is built from TRBV2 and TRBJ2-2; D is unresolved. Germline V lookup: CDR1 SNHLY, CDR2 FYNNEI. This CDR3 is 16 amino acids long. The germline V and J ends were trimmed by 3 bases and 0 bases, with 11 bases remaining between them. This CDR3 reads CASSEDASANTGELFF. In DNA, the CDR3 is TGTGCCAGCAGTGAGGATGCTAGTGCGAACACCGGGGAGCTGTTTTTT.

The V and J genes are TRBV5-8 and TRBJ1-5; 7 bases line up with TRBD1. The ends lost 4 bases at V and 1 base at J; junction bases unmatched: 5. The CDR3 totals 15 residues. CDR1 is SGHTS and CDR2 is YDEGEE in the germline V gene. Written as DNA, the CDR3 is TGTGCCAGCAGCGCAAGACAGGGAAGCAATCAGCCCCAGCATTTT. It yields the protein CASSARQGSNQPQHF.

This clone was observed a few times. This rearrangement joins TRBV6-2 or TRBV6-3 to TRBJ2-7, with 7 nucleotides matching TRBD1. Germline V gene lookup returns CDR1 MNHEY and CDR2 SVGEGT. The CDR3 is made up of 13 amino acids. With V trimmed by 5 bases and J by 7 bases, 8 bases remained unmatched. The CDR3 DNA reads TGTGCCAGCAGTCCCCAACAGGGGCAAGAGCAGTACGTC. It codes for CASSPQQGQEQYV.

This clone was seen just once. The genes are TRBV29-1 and TRBJ2-7; 7 bases align to TRBD1. The CDR3 loop spans 13 amino acids. Germline V CDR1 and CDR2: SQVTM, ANQGSEA. Trimming took 4 bases from V and 6 from J; bases not matched to a gene: 9. CDR3 residues: CSVGRQGVSEQYF. The DNA for the CDR3 is TGCAGCGTTGGTCGGCAGGGGGTATCCGAGCAGTACTTC.

The chain uses TRBV5-4 and TRBJ2-2, with TRBD2 matching 7 bases. The CDR3 runs to 15 residues. The ends lost 0 bases at V and 6 bases at J; junction bases unmatched: 5. Germline V gene data show CDR1 as SGHNT and CDR2 as YYREEE (reference sequence). In nucleotides, the CDR3 is TGTGCCAGCAGCTTGGATACTAGCGCGGCCGGGGAGCTGTTTTTT. As protein: CASSLDTSAAGELFF.

This chain joins TRBV14 and TRBJ2-3, with D possibly being TRBD2 (6 bases). This CDR3 has 15 amino acids. Germline V gives CDR1 SGHDN, CDR2 FVKESK. V was trimmed by 4 bases and J by 4 bases, leaving 15 bases between them. CDR3 in amino acids: CASSLGLGGADTQYF. The CDR3, as DNA: TGTGCCAGCAGCCTGGGACTTGGAGGAGCAGATACGCAGTATTTT.

This rearrangement joins TRBV7-8 to TRBJ2-5; 10 nucleotides line up with TRBD2. J was trimmed by 5 bases and V by 3 bases; bases with no gene match: 3. CDR1 SGHVS and CDR2 FQNEAQ come from the germline V gene. CDR3 length: 14 amino acids. As DNA, the CDR3 is TGTGCCAGCAGCTTGATAGCGGGAGGTGAGACCCAGTACTTC. Protein sequence: CASSLIAGGETQYF.

This rearrangement joins TRBV24-1 to TRBJ2-7; D is possibly TRBD2 (5 bases). CDR3 length equals 16 residues. V was shortened by 4 bases and J by 2 bases, with 17 bases between the two germline ends. Germline CDR1 KGHDR, CDR2 SFDVKD. CDR3 sequence (DNA): TGTGCCACCAGTGACTCCCCCGGGATGCTTCCCTACGAGCAGTACTTC. Its translation: CATSDSPGMLPYEQYF.

This clone occurred once. The gene calls are TRBV30 and TRBJ1-1; 7 nucleotides align to TRBD1. CDR1 GTSNPN and CDR2 SVGIG come from the germline V gene (reference sequence). The CDR3 has 13 amino acids. V lost 1 base, J lost 4 bases, and 3 bases stayed unmatched. Here the CDR3 DNA reads TGTGCCTGGAGTGGACAGGGAGGCACTGAAGCTTTCTTT. The encoded protein is CAWSGQGGTEAFF.

V is TRBV3-1 (or the pseudogene TRBV3-2) and J is TRBJ1-2, with a possible D match to TRBD1 (6 bases). CDR3 length equals 13 residues. Trimming stripped 4 bases from V and 8 bases from J, with 14 bases between. CDR1 and CDR2 (germline): LGHDT, YNNKEL (reference sequence). CDR3 amino acids: CASSPREGEGYTF. In DNA form, the CDR3 reads TGTGCCAGCAGCCCTAGGGAGGGGGAAGGCTACACCTTC.